This TCR beta chain was found in a study of early T cells in non-severe SARS-CoV-2 infection. Study details: The study sequenced bulk RNA from unsorted whole blood, with chains unpaired. Study findings and constraints: VDJdb matching favored anti-spike CD8 responses, missing private and CD4 specificities.

The TCR library protocol attached unique molecular identifiers to the individual cDNA molecules. TCRdb independently ran MiXCR on the 5' RACE reads; one entry per CDR3 protein. The sample records some 80,000 distinct CDR3 sequences, about an eighth being singletons. V was trimmed by 1 base and J by 8 bases, leaving 24 bases between them. Per germline, CDR1 MGHRA and CDR2 YSYEKL. The CDR3 loop spans 19 amino acids. There are a few counts of this clonotype. Its cognate antigen is unknown. Sequencing was done on a sample of whole blood. This clonotype was obtained from an adult who was a healthcare worker with PCR-confirmed SARS-CoV-2 infection or an uninfected control (not recorded which). The chain combines TRBV4-1 with TRBJ1-6, with D tentatively TRBD1 (6 bases). The CDR3 protein is CASSQALFGLGAKYSPLHF. CDR3 coding DNA: TGCGCCAGCAGCCAAGCTCTTTTCGGACTGGGGGCGAAATATTCACCCCTCCACTTT.